These 18 T cell receptor beta chains were sequenced from one sample in a study of blood T cell repertoires in COVID-19. Data came from immunoSEQ multiplex PCR; TCRdb stores just in-frame clones and leaves some out. The sample has about 310,000 clones, more than 75% seen once. The specimen sequenced was peripheral blood. Receptors were obtained from a woman in her fifties or sixties who had recovered from COVID-19.

V gene TRBV9 combines with J gene TRBJ1-5; 8 bases fit TRBD1. Germline lookup yields CDR1 SGDLS and CDR2 YYNGEE. The CDR3 is made up of 14 amino acids. With V trimmed by 0 bases and J by 4 bases, 0 bases remained unmatched. This CDR3 reads CASSVGTGNQPQHF. CDR3 DNA: TGTGCCAGCAGCGTAGGGACAGGGAATCAGCCCCAGCATTTT.

V gene TRBV6-5 combines with J gene TRBJ1-1; 8 bases match TRBD1. V dropped 2 bases and J dropped 5; count of bases not matched to a gene: 7. This CDR3 spans 15 amino acids. Germline CDR1 reads MNHEY; CDR2 reads SVGAGI. The CDR3 reads CASSYAQGAGTEAFF. The DNA of the CDR3 is TGTGCCAGCAGTTACGCCCAGGGGGCAGGGACTGAAGCTTTCTTT.

V is TRBV12-5 and J is TRBJ2-1; D is uncertain. The CDR3 is made up of 12 amino acids. Trimming took 5 bases from V and 9 from J, leaving 11 bases between them. Looked up from germline, CDR1 is LGHNT and CDR2 is FRNRAP. CDR3 amino acids: CASGVEQAEQFF. CDR3 nucleotide sequence: TGTGCTAGTGGTGTCGAGCAGGCTGAGCAGTTCTTC.

Notes on this clone: Compared with germline, one end of the junction differs, possibly owing to a read error. The J gene is TRBJ2-1, the V gene TRBV7-2; TRBD2 matches at 10 bases. The germline CDR1 and CDR2 sequences are SGHTA and FQGNSA. The CDR3 extends over 14 amino acids. The CDR3 region has the DNA TGTGCCAGCAGCCTAGCGGGAGAGAACAATGAGCAGTTCTTC. Its translation is CASSLAGENNEQFF.

V is TRBV24-1 and J is TRBJ2-3; the D gene is possibly TRBD2 (5 bases). Germline V gene lookup returns CDR1 KGHDR and CDR2 SFDVKD. The CDR3 extends over 14 amino acids. V was trimmed by 10 bases and J by 0 bases, leaving 13 bases between them. CDR3 nucleotide sequence: TGTGCCACGGGGAGCAGACTTAGCACAGATACGCAGTATTTT. This gives the protein CATGSRLSTDTQYF.

This clone was found once. The chain combines TRBV13 with TRBJ2-7; 8 positions match TRBD1. V was pared by 5 bases and J by 7 bases, with 7 bases of the junction left unmatched. CDR3 length equals 13 residues. Germline CDR1 and CDR2: PRHDT and FYEKMQ (reference sequence). The CDR3 loop reads CASSETGEEEQYF. In DNA, the CDR3 is TGTGCCAGCAGCGAGACAGGGGAAGAAGAGCAGTACTTC.

The chain combines TRBV9 with TRBJ2-7; 8 bases are a match to TRBD2. The V gene's germline CDR1 is SGDLS and CDR2 YYNGEE. CDR3 length: 16 residues. V was clipped by 0 bases and J by 6 bases; unmatched bases: 11. This chain's CDR3 is CASSVALGAGASEQYF. In DNA, the CDR3 is TGTGCCAGCAGCGTAGCTCTAGGAGCGGGAGCTAGCGAGCAGTACTTC.

The CDR3 reads CASSVGGGRYNEQFF. CDR3 coding DNA: TGTGCCAGCAGCGTCGGTGGCGGGCGATACAATGAGCAGTTCTTC. This chain uses TRBV9 with TRBJ2-1, with TRBD2 as a possible D gene (5 bases). The CDR3 spans 15 residues. V was cut by 2 bases and J by 4 bases, with 13 bases left in between. Germline V gives CDR1 SGDLS, CDR2 YYNGEE.

V and J are TRBV20-1 and TRBJ1-1, with D perhaps TRBD1 (6 bases). The germline gives CDR1 DFQATT, CDR2 SNEGSKA (reference sequence). Trimming stripped 6 bases from V and 7 bases from J, with 12 bases between. The CDR3 is 11 residues long. The CDR3 DNA reads TGCAGTGCAATGACAGGACTTGAAGCTTTCTTT. Translation gives CSAMTGLEAFF.

The chain links TRBV6-5 to TRBJ1-2; the D gene is possibly TRBD1 (6 bases). This CDR3 spans 13 amino acids. With 7 bases removed from V and 2 bases from J, the gap between germline ends came to 11 bases. Germline V gives CDR1 MNHEY, CDR2 SVGAGI. The CDR3, as DNA: TGTGCCAGCACCGTCAGGGGAAACTATGGCTACACCTTC. Amino acids: CASTVRGNYGYTF.

J is TRBJ2-2 and V is TRBV5-1, with unresolved D. Trimming stripped 3 bases from V and 1 base from J, with 4 bases between. Germline V CDR1 and CDR2: SGHRS, YFSETQ. The CDR3 has 13 residues. The CDR3 sequence is CASSSLNTGELFF. DNA of the CDR3: TGCGCCAGCAGCTCACTGAACACCGGGGAGCTGTTTTTT.

The chain uses TRBV10-3 and TRBJ2-2; no clear D gene. Germline CDR1 reads ENHRY; CDR2 reads SYGVKD. V lost 5 bases, J lost 5 bases, and 6 bases lay in between. The CDR3 length is 12 residues. The CDR3 region has the DNA TGTGCCATCAGTTCTACTACCGGGGAGCTGTTTTTT. This codes for CAISSTTGELFF.

J is TRBJ1-3 and V is TRBV14; a weak D match, TRBD1 (5 bases). Per the germline V gene, CDR1 is SGHDN and CDR2 is FVKESK. Deletions cut 6 bases from V and 2 bases from J, with 14 bases between. This CDR3 region has 15 residues. The CDR3: CASSTVGGTGNTIYF. In DNA, the CDR3 is TGTGCCAGCAGTACCGTCGGGGGGACTGGAAACACCATATATTTT. Looking up the rest from reference TRBV14 and TRBJ1-3 gives the full variable domain: EAGVTQFPSHSVIEKGQTVTLRCDPISGHDNLYWYRRVMGKEIKFLLHFVKESKQDESGMPNNRFLAERTGGTYSTLKVQPAELEDSGVYFCASSTVGGTGNTIYFGEGSWLTVV.

Only one count was recorded for this clone. This sequence joins TRBV19 and TRBJ2-4, with 10 bases matching TRBD1. From germline, CDR1 is LNHDA and CDR2 SQIVND (reference sequence). After removal of 7 bases from V and 6 bases from J, the junction contained 3 bases not matched to a gene. The CDR3 runs 13 residues. The CDR3 protein is CASIGTGVNIQYF. The CDR3 DNA sequence: TGTGCCAGTATAGGGACAGGGGTAAACATTCAGTACTTC.

This clone was detected only a few times. This chain connects TRBV4-1 to TRBJ2-2; D not resolved. Germline V gene lookup returns CDR1 MGHRA and CDR2 YSYEKL. The V gene lost 4 bases and the J gene lost 3 bases, with 15 bases spanning the gap. This CDR3 contains 16 residues. Here the CDR3 reads CASSLTTQEYTGELFF. For the CDR3, the DNA is TGCGCCAGCAGCCTTACTACGCAAGAATACACCGGGGAGCTGTTTTTT.

V is TRBV28 and J is TRBJ1-5, with 7 bases that match TRBD1. With V trimmed by 4 bases and J by 4 bases, 7 bases remained unmatched. This CDR3 is 15 amino acids long. CDR1 MDHEN and CDR2 SYDVKM come from the germline V gene. DNA of the CDR3: TGTGCCAGCAGTTACCCGGGACAGAGAAATCAGCCCCAGCATTTT. Its protein product is CASSYPGQRNQPQHF.

The chain has TRBV24-1 and TRBJ1-5; 8 nucleotides agree with TRBD1. CDR3 length: 17 amino acids. Germline CDR1 KGHDR, CDR2 SFDVKD. With 3 bases clipped from V and 5 bases from J, the junction kept 11 bases outside the gene matches. CDR3 DNA: TGTGCCACCAGTGATCCTACAGGGGGAGGTTTCGATCAGCCCCAGCATTTT. Translation: CATSDPTGGGFDQPQHF.

In DNA form, the CDR3 reads TGTGCCAGCAGTTTATCAGGCAGACGGGCTTTCTTT. Residues: CASSLSGRRAFF. This chain joins TRBV28 and TRBJ1-1; D is ambiguous. Germline lookup yields CDR1 MDHEN and CDR2 SYDVKM. The V gene lost 1 base and the J gene lost 11 bases, with 11 bases spanning the gap. The length of the CDR3 is 12 residues. Full variable domain (missing parts from reference TRBV28 and TRBJ1-1): DVKVTQSSRYLVKRTGEKVFLECVQDMDHENMFWYRQDPGLGLRLIYFSYDVKMKEKGDIPEGYSVSREKKERFSLILESASTNQTSMYLCASSLSGRRAFFGQGTRLTVV.